Below are 8 T cell receptor beta chains sequenced from a single sample in a study of cytomegalovirus exposure and HLA in healthy donors. With 60 Vbeta and 13 Jbeta primers, the PCR was carried out. The assay was immunoSEQ multiplex PCR, and TCRdb's table has in-frame clones only and misses some. The table has approximately 120,000 clones, roughly 80% seen once. Sequencing was done on a sample of PBMCs. The receptors here all came from a female donor in good health and CMV-seronegative.

This chain connects TRBV6-1 to TRBJ1-2; D remains unclear. Trimming took 7 bases from V and 4 from J, leaving 7 bases between them. The CDR3 has 11 amino acids. Germline V lookup: CDR1 MNHNS, CDR2 SASEGT. The CDR3 DNA is TGTGCCAGCAAGGGAGTCTATGGCTACACCTTC. This codes for CASKGVYGYTF.

The J gene is TRBJ1-2, the V gene TRBV11-3; D is unclear. The CDR3 covers 16 residues. Germline lookup yields CDR1 SGHNT and CDR2 YENEEA. The V and J ends lost 1 base and 4 bases respectively, with 16 bases between them. The CDR3, as DNA: TGTGCCAGCAGCTTAGTCCCCGACGAAAGAGGCTATGGCTACACCTTC. This translates into CASSLVPDERGYGYTF.

A remark on this clone: The same CDR3 can be traced to other DNA sequences in this sample. This chain uses TRBV9 with TRBJ2-1; the match to TRBD2 covers 9 bases. In germline, CDR1 is SGDLS, CDR2 YYNGEE. The CDR3 has 17 amino acids. V dropped 4 bases and J dropped 0; count of bases not matched to a gene: 8. CDR3 region: CASSPRGGGGSYNEQFF. The CDR3 nucleotides read TGTGCCAGCAGCCCCCGGGGCGGGGGGGGCTCCTACAATGAGCAGTTCTTC.

The chain uses TRBV4-1 and TRBJ2-4; D is perhaps TRBD1 (5 bases). CDR3 size: 18 residues. In germline, CDR1 is MGHRA, CDR2 YSYEKL. V was cut by 4 bases and J by 0 bases, with 19 bases left in between. CDR3 in amino acids: CASSPDRTGHLAKNIQYF. The CDR3 DNA is TGCGCCAGCAGCCCGGACCGCACAGGACACCTAGCCAAAAACATTCAGTACTTC.

This clone was recorded only once. An end of the junction does not agree with germline; a read error may underlie this. The chain couples TRBV6-1 to TRBJ2-2, with 9 bases matching TRBD2. The CDR3 extends over 16 amino acids. Germline assignment: CDR1 MNHNS and CDR2 SASEGT. In DNA, the CDR3 is TGTGCCAGCAGTGAAACCTCGCGGGGGGGCCCCGGGGGGCTGTTTTTT. This codes for CASSETSRGGPGGLFF.

J is TRBJ1-1 and V is TRBV10-3; the D gene is possibly TRBD1 (5 bases). In germline, CDR1 is ENHRY, CDR2 SYGVKD. The ends were cut back, 10 bases at V and 5 bases at J, with 17 bases in the middle. The CDR3 totals 13 residues. For the CDR3, the DNA is TGTGCCAGCGGCAAAGCAGGGAAAACTGAAGCTTTCTTT. Protein sequence: CASGKAGKTEAFF.

This chain uses TRBV7-9 with TRBJ2-1, with unresolved D. Germline V gives CDR1 SEHNR, CDR2 FQNEAQ (reference sequence). Trimming left V 4 bases short and J 9 bases short, with 7 bases between. CDR3 size: 11 residues. Here the CDR3 DNA reads TGTGCCAGCAGCTCCCTCGGTGAGCAGTTCTTC. The encoded protein is CASSSLGEQFF. Full variable domain (outside the CDR3, taken from reference TRBV7-9 and TRBJ2-1): DTGVSQNPRHKITKRGQNVTFRCDPISEHNRLYWYRQTLGQGPEFLTYFQNEAQLEKSRLLSDRFSAERPKGSFSTLEIQRTEQGDSAMYLCASSSLGEQFFGPGTRLTVL.

V gene TRBV6-4 combines with J gene TRBJ1-1, with 7 bases lining up with TRBD1. J lost 9 bases, V lost 3 bases, and 7 bases had no gene match. The CDR3 is 13 amino acids. Germline loops: CDR1 MRHNA, CDR2 SNTAGT. CDR3 coding DNA: TGTGCCAGCAGTGAGGGACAGATGGGGAAAGCTTTCTTT. Protein sequence: CASSEGQMGKAFF.